This TCR beta chain was sequenced for a study of blood T cell repertoires in COVID-19. On the study more broadly: COVID-19 samples collected from the United States, Italy and Spain covered acute and convalescent phases.

Repertoires were generated with immunoSEQ multiplex PCR, while TCRdb's copy carries only in-frame clones and drops some. The profile shows 95,000 to 150,000 clones, 80% of them singletons. The length of the CDR3 is 15 residues. Germline assignment: CDR1 SGHTA and CDR2 FQGNSA. With V trimmed by 3 bases and J by 3 bases, 3 bases remained unmatched. The sequenced material came from peripheral blood. This clonotype was obtained from a man in his fifties or sixties with active or convalescent COVID-19. V usage is TRBV7-2 and J usage is TRBJ2-5, with 11 bases aligning to TRBD2. For the CDR3, the DNA is TGTGCCAGCAGCTTTCCGACTAGCGGGAAAGAGACCCAGTACTTC. This codes for CASSFPTSGKETQYF.